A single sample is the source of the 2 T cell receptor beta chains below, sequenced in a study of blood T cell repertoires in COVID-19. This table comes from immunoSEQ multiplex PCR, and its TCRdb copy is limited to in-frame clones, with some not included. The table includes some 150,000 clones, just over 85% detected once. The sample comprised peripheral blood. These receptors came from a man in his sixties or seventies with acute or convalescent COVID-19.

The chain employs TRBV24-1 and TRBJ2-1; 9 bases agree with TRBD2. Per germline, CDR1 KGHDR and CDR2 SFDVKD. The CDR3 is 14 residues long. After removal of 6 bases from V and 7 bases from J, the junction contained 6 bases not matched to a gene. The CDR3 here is CATSSAGGPNEQFF. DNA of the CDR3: TGTGCCACCAGTAGTGCGGGAGGGCCGAATGAGCAGTTCTTC.

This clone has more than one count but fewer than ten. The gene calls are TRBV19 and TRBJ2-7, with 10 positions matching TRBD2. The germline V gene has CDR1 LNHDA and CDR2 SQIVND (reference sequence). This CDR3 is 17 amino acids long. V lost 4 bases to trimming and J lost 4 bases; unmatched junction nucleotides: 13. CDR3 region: CASSTSTGSGRTYEQYF. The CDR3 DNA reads TGTGCCAGTAGTACCTCGACGGGTAGCGGGAGGACGTACGAGCAGTACTTC. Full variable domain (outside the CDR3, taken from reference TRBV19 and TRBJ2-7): DGGITQSPKYLFRKEGQNVTLSCEQNLNHDAMYWYRQDPGQGLRLIYYSQIVNDFQKGDIAEGYSVSREKKESFPLTVTSAQKNPTAFYLCASSTSTGSGRTYEQYFGPGTRLTVT.